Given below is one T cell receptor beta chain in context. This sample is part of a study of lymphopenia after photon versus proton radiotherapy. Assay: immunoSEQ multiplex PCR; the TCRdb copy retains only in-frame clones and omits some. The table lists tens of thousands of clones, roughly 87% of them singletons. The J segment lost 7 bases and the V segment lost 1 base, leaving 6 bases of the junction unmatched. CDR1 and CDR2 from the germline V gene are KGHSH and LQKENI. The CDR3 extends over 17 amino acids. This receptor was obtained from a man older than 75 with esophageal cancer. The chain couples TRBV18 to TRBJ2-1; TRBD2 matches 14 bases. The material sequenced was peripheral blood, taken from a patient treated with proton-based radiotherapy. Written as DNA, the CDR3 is TGTGCCAGCTCACCACTGGGACTAGCGGGAGTGCGTAATGAGCAGTTCTTC. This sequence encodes CASSPLGLAGVRNEQFF.